This entry lists 18 T cell receptor beta chains sequenced from one sample in a study of blood T cell repertoires in COVID-19 (TCRdb year 2020). The protocol used for the library was the immunoSEQ multiplex PCR assay. TCRdb retrieved this table from immuneACCESS and kept in-frame rearrangements only. Not all clones are present; in checked studies, unresolved V genes account for under half, and no reason is known for the remainder. The sample table lists about 120,000 clones, 86% of them with a count of one. The ten largest clones represent almost 4.5% of the sample. The sequencing input was peripheral blood. The origin of the receptors is a man aged 35 to 55 with acute or convalescent COVID-19.

This chain connects TRBV10-3 to TRBJ1-3; D may be TRBD1 (5 bases). V was shortened by 2 bases and J by 0 bases, with 11 bases between the two germline ends. Germline CDR1 reads ENHRY; CDR2 reads SYGVKD. This CDR3 region has 16 residues. CDR3 in DNA: TGTGCCATCAGTGAGGGATCAGGGCGCTCTGGAAACACCATATATTTT. It is translated as CAISEGSGRSGNTIYF.

The chain uses TRBV5-4 and TRBJ2-2; 9 bases are a match to TRBD1. The CDR3 runs 15 residues. V was clipped by 4 bases and J by 1 base; unmatched bases: 2. Germline assignment: CDR1 SGHNT and CDR2 YYREEE (reference sequence). CDR3 sequence: CASSEDRGNTGELFF. In nucleotides, the CDR3 is TGTGCCAGCAGCGAGGACAGGGGGAACACCGGGGAGCTGTTTTTT.

The V and J genes are TRBV29-1 and TRBJ2-1; 9 bases are shared with TRBD2. Trimming at V came to 0 bases and at J to 4 bases, leaving 4 bases not matched to a gene. The length of the CDR3 is 15 residues. CDR1 is SQVTM, CDR2 ANQGSEA, per germline. The CDR3 DNA reads TGCAGCGTTGAAGAGGTAGCGGGGGTTTACAATGAGCAGTTCTTC. Translated: CSVEEVAGVYNEQFF.

This clone was counted only a few times. The rearrangement joins TRBV19 to TRBJ2-3, with 10 bases matching TRBD1. V gave up 1 base and J gave up 4 bases; unmatched junction bases: 2. This CDR3 has 15 amino acids. Germline V lookup: CDR1 LNHDA, CDR2 SQIVND (reference sequence). Written as DNA, the CDR3 is TGTGCCAGTAGTATAGCTGGGACAGGGGCAGATACGCAGTATTTT. Translated: CASSIAGTGADTQYF. The variable domain in full, completed from reference TRBV19 and TRBJ2-3, reads DGGITQSPKYLFRKEGQNVTLSCEQNLNHDAMYWYRQDPGQGLRLIYYSQIVNDFQKGDIAEGYSVSREKKESFPLTVTSAQKNPTAFYLCASSIAGTGADTQYFGPGTRLTVL.

This sequence joins TRBV6-5 and TRBJ1-1, with D maybe TRBD1 (5 bases). The CDR3 extends over 14 amino acids. Trimming cost V 7 bases and J 1 base, with 13 bases left between them. Germline CDR1 and CDR2: MNHEY and SVGAGI. The CDR3 DNA sequence: TGTGCCAGCAAAGGAGGGGAAAGGAACACTGAAGCTTTCTTT. Translated: CASKGGERNTEAFF.

This chain uses TRBV6-5 with TRBJ1-2, with D maybe TRBD1 (5 bases). The CDR3 runs to 12 residues. Trimming removed 7 bases from V and 6 bases from J, with 12 bases in between. The germline CDR1 and CDR2 sequences are MNHEY and SVGAGI. CDR3 in amino acids: CASTQRGDGYTF. CDR3 nucleotides: TGTGCCAGCACTCAACGGGGGGATGGCTACACCTTC.

The chain is built from TRBV6-6 and TRBJ1-4; no firm D call. Germline V lookup: CDR1 MNHNY, CDR2 SVGAGI (reference sequence). The CDR3 has 14 residues. V gave up 6 bases and J gave up 8 bases, with 16 bases separating them. The CDR3 loop is CASRPQSGREKLFF. Here the CDR3 DNA reads TGTGCCAGCAGGCCCCAGTCCGGGAGGGAAAAACTGTTTTTT.

The chain uses TRBV7-2 and TRBJ2-7; no clear D gene. The V end lost 3 bases, the J end lost 7 bases, and 13 bases lay between the germline ends. Germline V gene sequence: CDR1 SGHTA, CDR2 FQGNSA. The CDR3 is made up of 13 amino acids. The DNA for the CDR3 is TGTGCCAGCAGCTTCATTACACCCCAAGAGCAGTACTTC. It codes for CASSFITPQEQYF.

The V call is TRBV30, the J call TRBJ2-7, with a weak D call TRBD1 (5 bases). The V end was cut by 1 base, the J end by 7 bases, with 14 bases between. Per the germline V gene, CDR1 is GTSNPN and CDR2 is SVGIG (reference sequence). The CDR3 is 13 amino acids. This chain's CDR3 is CAWSEGISREQYF. The CDR3 DNA reads as TGTGCCTGGAGTGAGGGGATTTCGAGAGAGCAGTACTTC. The full variable domain, its missing parts supplied by reference TRBV30 and TRBJ2-7, is SQTIHQWPATLVQPVGSPLSLECTVEGTSNPNLYWYRQAAGRGLQLLFYSVGIGQISSEVPQNLSASRPQDRQFILSSKKLLLSDSGFYLCAWSEGISREQYFGPGTRLTVT.

V and J are TRBV11-3 and TRBJ2-2; TRBD2 aligns across 12 bases. The CDR3 length is 15 residues. The junction had 0 bases not matched to a gene; V was cut back by 1 base and J by 6 bases. Germline V gene data show CDR1 as SGHNT and CDR2 as YENEEA. The CDR3 loop reads CASSLGLAGAGELFF. In DNA, the CDR3 is TGTGCCAGCAGCTTAGGACTAGCGGGAGCCGGGGAGCTGTTTTTT.

The chain links TRBV6-5 to TRBJ2-7; 10 bases agree with TRBD1. V was clipped by 2 bases and J by 2 bases; unmatched bases: 0. Germline V CDR1 and CDR2: MNHEY, SVGAGI. This CDR3 has 14 residues. Written as DNA, the CDR3 is TGTGCCAGCAGTTACGGGACAGGGGCCTACGAGCAGTACTTC. This gives the protein CASSYGTGAYEQYF.

This chain uses TRBV5-1 with TRBJ1-1; D not certain. The CDR3 extends over 17 amino acids. Germline CDR1 and CDR2: SGHRS and YFSETQ. Trimming cost V 3 bases and J 2 bases, with 20 bases left between them. CDR3 amino acids: CASSSNILLARNTEAFF. The CDR3 DNA reads as TGCGCCAGCAGCTCAAATATACTCCTTGCAAGAAACACTGAAGCTTTCTTT.

This sequence joins TRBV4-1 and TRBJ2-2; TRBD1 matches at 10 bases. The germline CDR1 and CDR2 sequences are MGHRA and YSYEKL. V gave up 5 bases and J gave up 5 bases; unmatched junction bases: 8. This CDR3 region has 16 residues. The DNA for the CDR3 is TGCGCCAGCAGCTTTTCGCCGGGACAGGGGACCGGGGAGCTGTTTTTT. Protein: CASSFSPGQGTGELFF.

V gene TRBV10-3 combines with J gene TRBJ2-7; TRBD2 matches at 7 bases. Germline-derived CDR1 and CDR2 are ENHRY and SYGVKD. The CDR3 is made up of 13 amino acids. V shed 10 bases and J 4 bases; nucleotides not matched to a gene: 10. CDR3: CATTREIKYEQYF. CDR3 coding DNA: TGTGCCACCACGCGGGAGATTAAGTACGAGCAGTACTTC.

This chain uses TRBV29-1 with TRBJ2-5, with a possible D match to TRBD1 (5 bases). CDR1 is SQVTM, CDR2 ANQGSEA, per germline. The CDR3 spans 11 residues. Deletions cut 7 bases from V and 1 base from J, with 7 bases between. The CDR3 is CSGQIQETQYF. CDR3 sequence (DNA): TGCAGCGGACAGATCCAAGAGACCCAGTACTTC.

The chain recombines TRBV13 with TRBJ1-1, with D perhaps matching TRBD1 (6 bases). Deletions cut 1 base from V and 2 bases from J, with 11 bases between. CDR1 and CDR2 from the germline V gene are PRHDT and FYEKMQ (reference sequence). The CDR3 is made up of 15 amino acids. The chain's CDR3 is CASSLDGGPNTEAFF. CDR3 bases: TGTGCCAGCAGCTTAGATGGGGGCCCTAACACTGAAGCTTTCTTT.

V is TRBV7-2 and J is TRBJ2-7, with 8 bases aligning to TRBD1. The germline V gene has CDR1 SGHTA and CDR2 FQGNSA. J gave up 6 bases and V 5 bases, and 6 bases lay outside the gene matches. The CDR3 length is 13 residues. The CDR3 sequence is CASSAGQGTEQYF. For the CDR3, the DNA is TGTGCCAGCAGCGCCGGACAGGGTACCGAGCAGTACTTC.

The rearrangement joins TRBV5-1 to TRBJ1-2; the D is unclear. Trimming shortened V by 2 bases and J by 0 bases, and 8 bases separated the two germline ends. Germline values: CDR1 SGHRS, CDR2 YFSETQ. This CDR3 has 14 amino acids. CDR3 DNA sequence: TGCGCCAGCAGCTTCGGCACAGCTAACTATGGCTACACCTTC. It translates to CASSFGTANYGYTF.